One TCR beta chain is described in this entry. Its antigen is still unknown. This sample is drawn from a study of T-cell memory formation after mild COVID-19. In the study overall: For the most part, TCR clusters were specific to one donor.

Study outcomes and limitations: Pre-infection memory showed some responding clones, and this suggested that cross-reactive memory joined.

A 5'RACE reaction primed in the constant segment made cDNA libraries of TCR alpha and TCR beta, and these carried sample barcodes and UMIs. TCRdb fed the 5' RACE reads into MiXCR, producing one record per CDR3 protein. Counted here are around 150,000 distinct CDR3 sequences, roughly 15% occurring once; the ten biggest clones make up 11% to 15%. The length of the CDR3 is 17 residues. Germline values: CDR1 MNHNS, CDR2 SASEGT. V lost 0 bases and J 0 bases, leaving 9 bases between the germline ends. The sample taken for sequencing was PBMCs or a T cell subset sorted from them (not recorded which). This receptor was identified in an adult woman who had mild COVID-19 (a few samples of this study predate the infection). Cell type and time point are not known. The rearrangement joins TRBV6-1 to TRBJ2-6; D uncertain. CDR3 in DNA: TGTGCCAGCAGTGAAGCAATGTCGTACTCTGGGGCCAACGTCCTGACTTTC. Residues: CASSEAMSYSGANVLTF.